This T cell receptor (beta chain) was captured in a study of shared clonotypes between healthy human individuals. CD45RO-negative, CCR7-positively selected cells formed the naive CD8 fraction, excluding terminally differentiated effector memory CD45RA+ cells. Measured with immunoSEQ multiplex PCR; TCRdb has only the in-frame clones, and not every one. The sample holds about 2.1 million clones, approximately 92% seen once. From germline, CDR1 is MRHNA and CDR2 SNTAGT. CDR3 size: 17 residues. V was shortened by 0 bases and J by 2 bases, with 15 bases between the two germline ends. The clonotype was recovered from a young man in good health. Some clones in this sample may be carry-over from other donors' samples. This chain joins TRBV6-4 and TRBJ2-3; a weak D match, TRBD2 (6 bases). What was sequenced was naive CD8+ T cells from PBMCs. The DNA of the CDR3 is TGTGCCAGCAGTGACTCGATCGTCGGGAGCTTCACAGATACGCAGTATTTT. This translates into CASSDSIVGSFTDTQYF.